Given below is one T cell receptor beta chain in context. This clone was counted at least ten times. Its target antigen remains unknown. Per-nucleotide qualities are absent, and no much larger clonotype sits a single base away. TRB sequencing was run on genomic DNA with either the immunoSEQ assay at survey resolution or the hsTCRB kit. In the original analysis: The immunoSEQ software handled the initial read processing, while the LymphoSeq R package was used for the repertoire analyses. Clonality was computed as 1 minus normalized Shannon entropy, and a Gini coefficient was also calculated for each TRB dataset. Phenotypes of unsorted samples were inferred by mapping TRB sequences from sorted subsets of the recipient or donor onto unsorted samples of the same recipient. This is the immuneACCESS table as TCRdb keeps it, with only in-frame sequences that have V and J called. A part of the clones is gone; compared with another copy, unresolved V genes explain less than half, and the rest is unexplained. V and J calls and clone size are copied from that table; D and trimming were computed from the DNA. This sample shows some 40,000 clones, and none of them turns up only once. 5.5% to 7% of the sample is held by the ten biggest clonotypes.

V sheds 3 bases and J sheds 6 bases, leaving 11 bases between their ends. Via the germline V gene, CDR1 is MDHEN and CDR2 SYDVKM. From cysteine to phenylalanine, the CDR3 is 14 amino acids long. Only the CDR3 DNA stays, 42 bases, in frame from base 1. Related bone marrow donors provided peripheral blood samples on the day of marrow donation. Mononuclear cells from peripheral blood and bone marrow were separated by Ficoll-Hypaque density centrifugation and then cryopreserved. The sample belongs to a study of T cells after posttransplantation cyclophosphamide (dated by TCRdb to the mid-2010s). General notes on the study: The study tracked T cell repertoire reconstitution by TRB sequencing after myeloablative bone marrow transplantation using posttransplantation cyclophosphamide as GVHD prophylaxis. Public TRB sequences were compared against a database of over 3,000 sequences linked to responses to pathogens, tumor antigens, self-antigens and alloantigens. Blood from all 34 PTCy patients who had 1-year posttransplant specimens underwent TRB sequencing. Samples from around 37 PTCy-treated patients, along with samples from about 17 of their related bone marrow donors, underwent antigen receptor sequencing. TRA and TRB clonality were tightly correlated in about 10 samples, so subsequent TCR analyses focused on TRB only. In 3 patients, TRB sequencing was also performed on up to roughly 3 more blood samples taken 2 to 5.2 years after transplant, and in 4 patients, pretransplant blood was also TRB-sequenced. Overall results and qualifications from the work: Across 40 to 55 patients, TRB clonality was highly associated with recipient CMV seropositivity and CMV reactivation, and PTCy diversity was similar to diversity in CNI/methotrexate controls. Donor-recipient similarity was low at 1-2 months but rose over the first year, and later blood repertoires were often dominated by donor CD8+ memory clones. The TRB repertoires of T cells infiltrating skin or the GI tract showed only limited overlap with the TRB repertoires found in blood.

The rearrangement joined TRBV28 to TRBJ1-4; too little of a D gene remains to name it. Sequenced input: PBMCs. This sequence was found in a man aged 25-45 years in good health and a related stem cell transplant donor. The DNA is TGTGCCAGCAGTTTGTACCAGGTGGATGAAAAACTGTTTTTT. It codes for CASSLYQVDEKLFF. Beyond the CDR3, the reference TRBV28 and TRBJ1-4 genes provide the residues; the full variable domain reads: DVKVTQSSRYLVKRTGEKVFLECVQDMDHENMFWYRQDPGLGLRLIYFSYDVKMKEKGDIPEGYSVSREKKERFSLILESASTNQTSMYLCASSLYQVDEKLFFGSGTQLSVL.